This TCR beta chain was profiled in a study of naive and memory T cell subsets. Study results and limitations: From naive to CM, EM and EMRA, diversity decreased and Gini increased.

The beta constant-region primer was an equimolar mix of two oligonucleotides covering TRBC1 and TRBC2. Ligated cDNA was amplified by four rounds of PCR with nested alpha and beta constant-region primers and SP2. TCRdb re-called the UMI-ligation and nested PCR reads through MiXCR, storing one row per CDR3 protein. Here the sample spans some 83,000 distinct CDR3 sequences, around 13% being singletons. Germline V gives CDR1 LGHDT, CDR2 YNNKEL (reference sequence). The V gene lost 1 base and the J gene lost 7 bases, with 5 bases spanning the gap. This CDR3 region has 12 residues. For this clonotype: As yet, its antigen is unknown.

The chain recombines TRBV3-1 with TRBJ1-5, with unresolved D. Input material: central memory CD4+ T cells from blood. The receptor comes from a human donor in good health. The chain's CDR3 is CASSQVNQPQHF. The CDR3, as DNA: TGTGCCAGCAGCCAAGTTAACCAGCCCCAGCATTTT.